This TCR beta chain originates from a study of regulatory T cells in long-lasting Graves disease. The CDR3 loop spans 11 amino acids. Germline values: CDR1 MNHEY, CDR2 SMNVEV (reference sequence). The V gene lost 8 bases and the J gene lost 5 bases, with 8 bases spanning the gap. This clonotype appeared many times. Time point meaning: newly diagnosed GD, antithyroid drugs for less than 3 months. Following extraction of RNA from PBMCs, that RNA was used to make the TCR library. Construction of the TCR beta libraries employed iRepertoire HTBI primers in conjunction with Arm-PCR of CDR3 regions. TCRdb re-called the multiplex PCR reads with MiXCR, one entry per CDR3 protein. The sample gives roughly 610,000 distinct CDR3 sequences, 15% to 20% of which show up once; around 11% is in the top ten. These records were also assigned to another study, of T cells in Graves' hyperthyroidism and ophthalmopathy. According to that study: The primer set for the first-round RT-PCR of the TCR CDR3 was HTBI. The model made its ophthalmopathy prediction, and onset followed a median approximately 7 months later.

The chain carries TRBV27 and TRBJ2-3; D unresolved. This specimen was peripheral blood mononuclear cells (PBMCs), taken at new diagnosis, from a patient treated with antithyroid drugs. This receptor was obtained from a man aged 18 to 30 with Graves disease. The CDR3 coding sequence is TGTGCCAGCTTCGTAAGAGATACGCAGTATTTT. Translation: CASFVRDTQYF.